These 12 T cell receptor beta chains were all obtained from the same sample, sequenced in a study of tumor-infiltrating lymphocytes in primary liver carcinoma. Both RNA and DNA were isolated together from about 20-30 mg of bulk tissue that had not been sorted. The authors made TCR beta cDNA from approximately 500 ng total RNA with a constant-region primer. Modified slightly, ARM-PCR produced TCR beta libraries over three nested multiplex PCR rounds. The first two PCR rounds used TRBV1-TRBV30 primers with a Cbeta primer, around 10 cycles each. TCRdb ran MiXCR on the multiplex PCR reads and lists one entry per CDR3 protein. The profile shows under 90,000 distinct CDR3 sequences, approximately 70% of them singletons. What was sequenced was liver tumor tissue from sampling region 1. Noted subset: tumor region T1, superior pole. The receptors here all came from a man in his forties or fifties with primary liver carcinoma and hepatitis B virus infection.

This clonotype was seen repeatedly, ten times or more. V is TRBV29-1 and J is TRBJ2-1, with D perhaps assigned TRBD1 or TRBD2 (5 bases each). Trimming took 3 bases from V and 4 from J, leaving 7 bases between them. The V gene's germline CDR1 is SQVTM and CDR2 ANQGSEA. The CDR3 consists of 12 residues. The CDR3 DNA sequence: TGCAGCGTTGACGAGGGGTACAATGAGCAGTTCTTC. This encodes CSVDEGYNEQFF.

Concerning this clonotype: The junction shows a germline mismatch at one end, possibly a read error. The V call is TRBV12-3 or TRBV12-4, the J call TRBJ2-2; 9 positions match TRBD1. CDR3 length: 15 residues. The CDR3 loop is CVSSLGQGATGELFF. The CDR3 region has the DNA TGTGTCAGCAGTTTGGGACAGGGTGCGACCGGGGAGTTGTTTTTT.

The chain combines TRBV5-6 with TRBJ2-7; D unresolved. CDR1 is SGHDT, CDR2 YYEEEE, per germline. This CDR3 has 14 residues. Trimming left V 0 bases short and J 5 bases short, with 12 bases between. The CDR3 DNA is TGTGCCAGCAGCTTGGGAGACATAAGGAACGAGCAGTACTTC. This gives the protein CASSLGDIRNEQYF.

Worth noting for this clonotype: A clone one base away is much larger, so this may be a read error. The rearrangement links TRBV29-1 to TRBJ2-3, with a possible D match to TRBD2 (6 bases). CDR1 and CDR2 from the germline V gene are SQVTM and ANQGSEA. Deletions cut 6 bases from V and 4 bases from J, with 17 bases between. The CDR3 spans 14 residues. CDR3 in DNA: TGCAGCGTAACAGCGTCCTGGGGGGCAGATACGCAGTATTTT. Its translation: CSVTASWGADTQYF.

A note on this clonotype: At one of its ends the junction is not consistent with the germline gene, which may arise from a read error. The V call is TRBV12-3 or TRBV12-4, the J call TRBJ1-5; D is ambiguous. The CDR3 totals 14 residues. The CDR3 sequence is CANSLATSDQPQHF. CDR3 coding DNA: TGTGCCAACAGTTTAGCGACCTCAGATCAGCCCCAGCATTTT.

In regard to this clonotype: A junction boundary mismatches the germline segment, possibly from a read error. The gene calls are TRBV12-3 or TRBV12-4 and TRBJ1-1; D call uncertain. The CDR3 spans 14 residues. The CDR3 DNA is TGTGCCAGCAGTCAAAGTTCCCGGGGAACTGGAGCTTTCTTT. This gives the protein CASSQSSRGTGAFF.

Comments on this clonotype: Since the CDR3 does not end with the conserved phenylalanine or tryptophan, this likely comes from a read error. The gene calls are TRBV11-2 and TRBJ1-6; D remains ambiguous. Germline V gene lookup returns CDR1 SGHAT and CDR2 FQNNGV. The CDR3 extends over 15 amino acids. DNA for the CDR3: TGTGCCGGCAGCTTACGGAGCTCCTATAATTCACCCCTCCACTCT. Residues: CAGSLRSSYNSPLHS.

To note about this clonotype: This clone may be a read error of a much larger clone one base away. The chain is built from TRBV2 and TRBJ1-4, with unresolved D. V was clipped by 6 bases and J by 8 bases, with 13 bases between them. CDR3 length: 13 amino acids. The V gene's germline CDR1 is SNHLY and CDR2 FYNNEI. In DNA form, the CDR3 reads TGTGCCAGCAGCGTACCTTCGAGGGAAAAACTGTTTTTT. Translation: CASSVPSREKLFF.

In the case of this clonotype: The junction does not match germline at one end; this may be a read error. This sequence joins TRBV10-2 and TRBJ2-5; either TRBD1 or TRBD2 may fit D (6 bases each). This CDR3 has 15 amino acids. CDR1 WSHSY and CDR2 SAAADI come from the germline V gene. DNA for the CDR3: TGCACCAGCAGTGAGTTAGTCAGGGGAGGAGAGACCCAGTACTTC. The encoded protein is CTSSELVRGGETQYF.

On this clonotype itself: Mismatch with germline at one junction end may stem from a read error. The chain couples TRBV11-3 to TRBJ2-3; D unresolved. CDR1 and CDR2 from the germline V gene are SGHNT and YENEEA. The CDR3 consists of 13 residues. The CDR3 protein is CGSSLGPADTQYF. Here the CDR3 DNA reads TGTGGCAGCAGCCTCGGACCGGCAGATACACAGTATTTT.

In its sample, this clonotype was seen many times. The chain recombines TRBV29-1 with TRBJ2-3, with unresolved D. There are 12 residues in the CDR3. Germline CDR1 reads SQVTM; CDR2 reads ANQGSEA. Trimming pared 7 bases from V and 7 bases from J, leaving 15 bases between. For the CDR3, the DNA is TGCAGCGCAGCCGGTGGGGAAAATACGCAGTATTTT. Translating gives CSAAGGENTQYF.

J is TRBJ1-2 and V is TRBV6-5; 8 nucleotides line up with TRBD1. J was trimmed by 5 bases and V by 1 base; bases with no gene match: 12. CDR1 is MNHEY, CDR2 SVGAGI, per germline. The CDR3 contains 17 residues. The CDR3 DNA reads TGTGCCAGCAGTTACTTAGGGACAGGTGGTTCCGGGTATGGCTACACCTTC. Translated, it gives CASSYLGTGGSGYGYTF.